This passage covers 21 T cell receptor beta chains from one sample sequenced in a study of OX40 agonist ivuxolimab in advanced cancers. Sequencing used immunoSEQ multiplex PCR; TCRdb keeps in-frame clones, though not all of them. The sample has approximately 70,000 clones, around 80% seen once. The starting material was CD4+ or CD8+ T cells sorted from blood, obtained in a trial of the OX40 agonist ivuxolimab. These receptors were obtained from an adult with an advanced solid tumor such as melanoma, head and neck, liver or kidney cancer.

V and J are TRBV6-5 and TRBJ2-3; D gene unclear. The CDR3 runs 14 residues. CDR1 MNHEY and CDR2 SVGAGI come from the germline V gene. Trimming pared 8 bases from V and 2 bases from J, leaving 14 bases between. The CDR3, as DNA: TGTGCCAGCGGCCCCACCTTTTCCACAGATACGCAGTATTTT. Protein product: CASGPTFSTDTQYF.

This clone was seen only a few times. V gene TRBV5-1 combines with J gene TRBJ2-5, with TRBD2 matching 8 bases. Trimming at V came to 7 bases and at J to 1 base, leaving 6 bases not matched to a gene. Germline V gives CDR1 SGHRS, CDR2 YFSETQ. The CDR3 sequence is 14 residues long. The CDR3 nucleotides read TGCGCCAGCCAGCGGGGGACGGGCCAAGAGACCCAGTACTTC. This sequence encodes CASQRGTGQETQYF.

The CDR3 sequence: CASSMRRTNEKLFF. The CDR3 DNA reads as TGTGCCAGTAGTATGCGGCGGACTAATGAAAAACTGTTTTTT. The genes are TRBV19 and TRBJ1-4; no firm D call. The CDR3 loop spans 14 amino acids. Deletions cut 3 bases from V and 2 bases from J, with 7 bases between. The germline gives CDR1 LNHDA, CDR2 SQIVND (reference sequence).

This chain links TRBV5-1 with TRBJ2-3; 8 nucleotides align to TRBD2. The junction had 7 bases not matched to a gene; V was cut back by 0 bases and J by 4 bases. The CDR3 covers 16 residues. Germline CDR1 is SGHRS and CDR2 is YFSETQ. CDR3 protein: CASSLGTGGPADTQYF. In DNA form, the CDR3 reads TGCGCCAGCAGCTTGGGGACGGGGGGGCCGGCAGATACGCAGTATTTT.

The chain employs TRBV5-1 and TRBJ1-3; D may be TRBD1 (5 bases). The germline V and J ends were trimmed by 0 bases and 2 bases, with 9 bases remaining between them. Germline lookup yields CDR1 SGHRS and CDR2 YFSETQ. This CDR3 is 15 amino acids long. The DNA of the CDR3 is TGCGCCAGCAGCTTGGGGGGCGCAGCTGGAAACACCATATATTTT. This encodes CASSLGGAAGNTIYF.

The chain combines TRBV6-5 with TRBJ2-7; 9 positions agree with TRBD1. This CDR3 comprises 14 residues. Germline-derived CDR1 and CDR2 are MNHEY and SVGAGI. V shed 5 bases and J 6 bases; nucleotides not matched to a gene: 8. CDR3 DNA: TGTGCCAGCAGTCGCATGGGACAGGGTGCCGAGCAGTACTTC. Its protein is CASSRMGQGAEQYF.

This clone is a singleton in its sample. This chain connects TRBV12-5 to TRBJ1-6; the D gene is possibly TRBD1 (6 bases). Germline CDR1 is LGHNT and CDR2 is FRNRAP. Trimming stripped 5 bases from V and 7 bases from J, with 9 bases between. The CDR3 loop spans 13 amino acids. CDR3 DNA sequence: TGTGCTAGTGGTCAACAGGGCAATTCACCCCTCCACTTT. It yields the protein CASGQQGNSPLHF.

The chain combines TRBV11-2 with TRBJ1-2; D gene ambiguous. The V end was cut by 4 bases, the J end by 8 bases, with 11 bases between. The CDR3 consists of 12 residues. Germline V gene lookup returns CDR1 SGHAT and CDR2 FQNNGV. The CDR3 loop is CASSSVHLGYTF. CDR3 in DNA: TGTGCCAGCAGCTCGGTTCACTTAGGCTACACCTTC.

J is TRBJ1-1 and V is TRBV27, with TRBD1 identical over 9 bases. V shed 7 bases and J 1 base; nucleotides not matched to a gene: 10. CDR3 length equals 16 residues. Looked up from germline, CDR1 is MNHEY and CDR2 is SMNVEV (reference sequence). CDR3 sequence reads: CASTPQGAGKNTEAFF. CDR3 nucleotides: TGTGCCAGCACCCCACAGGGGGCAGGGAAGAACACTGAAGCTTTCTTT.

This clone was recorded only once. The chain carries TRBV6-1 and TRBJ1-3; tentatively, D is TRBD1 (5 bases). The germline V gene encodes CDR1 MNHNS and CDR2 SASEGT. The CDR3 covers 15 residues. V was shortened by 3 bases and J by 6 bases, with 15 bases between the two germline ends. Written as DNA, the CDR3 is TGTGCCAGCAGTGAGGGGAGGCCAGGGAAAAACACCATATATTTT. Amino acids: CASSEGRPGKNTIYF.

The chain is built from TRBV28 and TRBJ2-2, with a tentative D call TRBD2 (5 bases). In germline, CDR1 is MDHEN, CDR2 SYDVKM. Trimming took off 8 bases at V and 1 base at J, with 20 bases between the two ends. The CDR3 length is 17 residues. The CDR3 DNA is TGTGCCAGCTTCTTAGTCGGTGGACGGGGGAACACCGGGGAGCTGTTTTTT. Residues: CASFLVGGRGNTGELFF.

The chain joins TRBV7-6 to TRBJ2-5; TRBD1 aligns across 9 bases. The V gene end was trimmed by 4 bases and the J gene end by 3 bases; junction bases not matched to a gene: 3. Germline-derived CDR1 and CDR2 are SGHVS and FNYEAQ. The CDR3 totals 14 residues. CDR3 nucleotide sequence: TGTGCCAGCAGCTCAGGGACAGGGAAAGAGACCCAGTACTTC. Encoded protein: CASSSGTGKETQYF.

The chain uses TRBV4-1 and TRBJ2-1; 10 positions agree with TRBD2. The CDR3 has 17 amino acids. J gave up 5 bases and V 3 bases, and 10 bases lay outside the gene matches. CDR1 is MGHRA and CDR2 is YSYEKL in the germline V gene. CDR3 residues: CASSQAWGSGGNNEQFF. The CDR3 DNA follows: TGCGCCAGCAGCCAGGCCTGGGGTAGCGGGGGGAACAATGAGCAGTTCTTC.

This clone showed up just a few times. This rearrangement joins TRBV9 to TRBJ1-1; D remains ambiguous. The ends were cut back, 1 base at V and 9 bases at J, with 13 bases in the middle. CDR3 size: 13 residues. CDR1 and CDR2 (germline): SGDLS, YYNGEE. The CDR3 is CASSVLQNQKAFF. CDR3 in DNA: TGTGCCAGCAGCGTACTACAGAACCAAAAAGCTTTCTTT.

The chain uses TRBV5-4 and TRBJ2-7; TRBD1 is a possible D gene (6 bases). The V end was cut by 5 bases, the J end by 1 base, with 13 bases between. The CDR3 runs to 14 residues. CDR1 is SGHNT, CDR2 YYREEE, per germline (reference sequence). CDR3 bases: TGTGCCAGCAGTTCCGACGGACAGTCCTACGAGCAGTACTTC. Amino acid sequence: CASSSDGQSYEQYF.

The chain carries TRBV6-4 and TRBJ2-2; the D gene is possibly TRBD1 (6 bases). Germline lookup yields CDR1 MRHNA and CDR2 SNTAGT. The ends were cut back, 6 bases at V and 2 bases at J, with 19 bases in the middle. The CDR3 runs 17 residues. Here the CDR3 DNA reads TGTGCCAGCAGCAACTACTACAGGGATATAAACACCGGGGAGCTGTTTTTT. This translates into CASSNYYRDINTGELFF.

The chain combines TRBV28 with TRBJ2-2; TRBD1 matches at 7 bases. With V trimmed by 6 bases and J by 4 bases, 2 bases remained unmatched. The CDR3 loop spans 13 amino acids. Germline V gene sequence: CDR1 MDHEN, CDR2 SYDVKM. The CDR3 DNA follows: TGTGCCAGCAGGGGACAGCCCACCGGGGAGCTGTTTTTT. Protein sequence: CASRGQPTGELFF.

Comments on this clone: The junction does not match germline at one end; this may be a read error. Other DNA sequences from this sample encode an identical CDR3 as well. This rearrangement joins TRBV5-4 to TRBJ1-2; TRBD1 aligns across 7 bases. The CDR3 covers 15 residues. Germline V CDR1 and CDR2: SGHNT, YYREEE (reference sequence). The CDR3 loop reads CASSLAGTANYGYTF. For the CDR3, the DNA is TGCGCCAGCAGCTTGGCCGGGACAGCTAACTATGGCTACACCTTC. Combining the CDR3 with reference TRBV5-4 and TRBJ1-2 gives the whole variable domain ETGVTQSPTHLIKTRGQQVTLRCSSQSGHNTVSWYQQALGQGPQFIFQYYREEENGRGNFPPRFSGLQFPNYSSELNVNALELDDSALYLCASSLAGTANYGYTFGSGTRLTVV.

There are a few counts of this clone. The gene calls are TRBV6-4 and TRBJ2-7, with 8 bases matching TRBD1. The CDR3 length is 16 residues. The V gene's germline CDR1 is MRHNA and CDR2 SNTAGT. V shed 5 bases and J 1 base; nucleotides not matched to a gene: 10. Written as DNA, the CDR3 is TGTGCCAGCAGTACAGGGGGGCGGGGCGTATCCTACGAGCAGTACTTC. Translating it yields CASSTGGRGVSYEQYF.

This rearrangement joins TRBV5-1 to TRBJ1-6; the D is unclear. Trimming removed 4 bases at V and 7 bases at J, with 15 bases between. The CDR3 extends over 15 amino acids. From germline, CDR1 is SGHRS and CDR2 YFSETQ. DNA for the CDR3: TGCGCCAGCAGCCCGAGGACGGAGCCCAATTCACCCCTCCACTTT. Protein product: CASSPRTEPNSPLHF.

V is TRBV9 and J is TRBJ2-2, with a possible D match to TRBD2 (5 bases). The germline V gene has CDR1 SGDLS and CDR2 YYNGEE. The V and J ends lost 4 bases and 9 bases respectively, with 19 bases between them. CDR3 length: 15 residues. The CDR3 DNA reads as TGTGCCAGCAGCCCAAGGACTGCCCCTAGCCGGGAGCTGTTTTTT. Translated: CASSPRTAPSRELFF.